The 13 T cell receptor beta chains given below trace back to one sample, sequenced in a study of T cells in Graves' hyperthyroidism and ophthalmopathy. There were TCR beta CDR3 regions amplified from RNA transcripts. The HTBI primer set served for first-round RT-PCR of the TCR CDR3. TCRdb ran MiXCR on the multiplex PCR reads and lists one entry per CDR3 protein. The sample has 500,000 to 650,000 distinct CDR3 sequences, about 20% seen once. The sample was blood. The receptor set was obtained from a man aged 40-49 years with Graves' ophthalmopathy.

This clonotype was counted at least ten times. The chain is built from TRBV6-1 and TRBJ2-5; a possible D gene is TRBD1 (6 bases). The CDR3 spans 16 residues. V dropped 5 bases and J dropped 4 bases, with 20 bases sitting between them. Germline lookup yields CDR1 MNHNS and CDR2 SASEGT. CDR3 sequence: CASSFYRTGLGETQYF. CDR3 DNA sequence: TGTGCCAGCAGTTTTTACCGTACAGGGTTGGGAGAGACCCAGTACTTC.

V usage is TRBV6-1 and J usage is TRBJ2-2; 11 nucleotides agree with TRBD2. Trimming removed 5 bases from V and 8 bases from J; junction bases left unmatched: 10. Germline V gene sequence: CDR1 MNHNS, CDR2 SASEGT. The CDR3 spans 16 residues. The CDR3 DNA sequence: TGTGCCAGCAGTCCTAGCTTAGCGGGAGGGCCTGGGGAGCTGTTTTTT. Amino acids: CASSPSLAGGPGELFF.

The rearrangement uses TRBV28 and TRBJ2-1; 10 positions agree with TRBD2. CDR3 length: 16 amino acids. Germline V CDR1 and CDR2: MDHEN, SYDVKM. V lost 3 bases, J lost 9 bases, and 11 bases stayed unmatched. CDR3 DNA sequence: TGTGCCAGCAGTTTGATCGCTAGCGGGAGTAAGGGTGAGCAGTTCTTC. Translation: CASSLIASGSKGEQFF.

The sample holds a few counts of this clonotype. Lacking the conserved final phenylalanine or tryptophan, this CDR3 likely reflects a read error. The chain joins TRBV30 to TRBJ2-5, with 8 nucleotides matching TRBD1. This CDR3 region has 15 residues. V trimming: 0 bases; J trimming: 4 bases; junction bases outside the gene matches: 7. Per the germline V gene, CDR1 is GTSNPN and CDR2 is SVGIG (reference sequence). The CDR3 region is CAWSVLRGQAETQYL. CDR3 bases: TGTGCCTGGAGTGTTCTTAGGGGACAGGCAGAGACCCAGTACCTC.

V usage is TRBV6-1 and J usage is TRBJ2-5, with 7 bases identical to TRBD2. V gave up 5 bases and J gave up 7 bases; unmatched junction bases: 16. The CDR3 runs 16 residues. Germline values: CDR1 MNHNS, CDR2 SASEGT. The CDR3 DNA follows: TGTGCCAGCAGTAACCCGATCGCAGCGGGGTATGGGACCCAGTACTTC. This encodes CASSNPIAAGYGTQYF.

This clonotype showed up many times. Here the CDR3 reads CASSLAEEQYF. The DNA for the CDR3 is TGTGCCAGCAGTTTAGCAGAGGAGCAGTACTTC. The rearrangement joins TRBV28 to TRBJ2-7; D unresolved. V gave up 2 bases and J gave up 7 bases, with 6 bases separating them. Germline CDR1 reads MDHEN; CDR2 reads SYDVKM. This CDR3 comprises 11 residues.

Remarks on this clonotype: Germline and junction disagree at one end, which may indicate a read error. This sequence joins TRBV12-3 or TRBV12-4 and TRBJ1-4; TRBD1 might be the D (6 bases). There are 15 residues in the CDR3. The CDR3 is CASSNHRATNEKLLF. The CDR3 coding sequence is TGTGCCAGCAGTAACCACAGGGCAACTAATGAAAAACTGTTGTTT.

There are many counts of this clonotype. The genes are TRBV2 and TRBJ2-2; perhaps TRBD1 as D (6 bases). There are 14 residues in the CDR3. Per germline, CDR1 SNHLY and CDR2 FYNNEI. V was pared by 4 bases and J by 5 bases, with 11 bases between. The CDR3 region has the DNA TGTGCCAGCAGTGTCTACAGGGCGACCGGGGAGCTGTTTTTT. Its protein is CASSVYRATGELFF. Supplemented by reference TRBV2 and TRBJ2-2, the full variable domain reads EPEVTQTPSHQVTQMGQEVILRCVPISNHLYFYWYRQILGQKVEFLVSFYNNEISEKSEIFDDQFSVERPDGSNFTLKIRSTKLEDSAMYFCASSVYRATGELFFGEGSRLTVL.

This clonotype was seen at least ten times. The chain carries TRBV5-1 and TRBJ1-2; TRBD1 aligns across 8 bases. This CDR3 comprises 16 residues. With 0 bases clipped from V and 8 bases from J, the junction kept 12 bases outside the gene matches. CDR1 SGHRS and CDR2 YFSETQ come from the germline V gene. CDR3 loop: CASSLGQGPALWGYTF. The CDR3 nucleotides are TGCGCCAGCAGCTTGGGACAGGGGCCAGCCCTATGGGGCTACACCTTC.

This chain links TRBV5-1 with TRBJ1-3; D gene ambiguous. Germline loops: CDR1 SGHRS, CDR2 YFSETQ. This CDR3 is 13 amino acids long. The ends were cut back, 0 bases at V and 8 bases at J, with 9 bases in the middle. CDR3 loop: CASSLAAGDTIYF. The DNA of the CDR3 is TGCGCCAGCAGCTTGGCTGCCGGAGACACCATATATTTT.

The sample holds a few counts of this clonotype. The rearrangement uses TRBV7-9 and TRBJ1-2; the D gene is possibly TRBD1 (5 bases). V was cut by 1 base and J by 7 bases, with 19 bases left in between. This CDR3 comprises 16 residues. Looked up from germline, CDR1 is SEHNR and CDR2 is FQNEAQ (reference sequence). CDR3 sequence reads: CASSLGRSGRELGYTF. Written as DNA, the CDR3 is TGTGCCAGCAGCTTAGGTCGATCGGGGCGCGAGCTTGGCTACACCTTC.

This clonotype was detected many times. DNA for the CDR3: TGTGCCAGCAGCCAAATGCAGGGAGAGACCCAGTACTTC. Protein sequence: CASSQMQGETQYF. This chain connects TRBV3-1 to TRBJ2-5; maybe TRBD1 (5 bases). The CDR3 loop spans 13 amino acids. V was clipped by 2 bases and J by 4 bases, with 8 bases between them. Germline CDR1 and CDR2: LGHDT and YNNKEL (reference sequence).

This clonotype was detected only a few times. The chain has TRBV25-1 and TRBJ1-6; D is undetermined. V lost 10 bases, J lost 4 bases, and 11 bases lay in between. This CDR3 spans 13 amino acids. Germline values: CDR1 MGHDK, CDR2 SYGVNS. The DNA of the CDR3 is TGTGCCACCATGTTAGGGTATAATTCACCCCTCCACTTT. It codes for CATMLGYNSPLHF.